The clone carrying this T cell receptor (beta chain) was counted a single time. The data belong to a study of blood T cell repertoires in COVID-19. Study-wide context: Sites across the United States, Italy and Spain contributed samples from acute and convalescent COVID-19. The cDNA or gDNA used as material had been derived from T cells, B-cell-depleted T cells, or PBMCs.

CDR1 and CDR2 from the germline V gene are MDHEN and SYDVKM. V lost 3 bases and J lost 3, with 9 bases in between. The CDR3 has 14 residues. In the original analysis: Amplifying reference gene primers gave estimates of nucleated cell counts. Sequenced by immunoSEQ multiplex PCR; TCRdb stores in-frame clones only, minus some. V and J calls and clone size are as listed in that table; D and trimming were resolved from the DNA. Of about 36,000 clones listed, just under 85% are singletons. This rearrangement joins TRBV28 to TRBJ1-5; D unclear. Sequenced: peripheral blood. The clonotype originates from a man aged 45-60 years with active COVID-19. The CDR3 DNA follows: TGTGCCAGCAGTTTGGGAGGGCCCAATCAGCCCCAGCATTTT. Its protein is CASSLGGPNQPQHF. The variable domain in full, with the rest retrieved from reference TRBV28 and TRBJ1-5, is DVKVTQSSRYLVKRTGEKVFLECVQDMDHENMFWYRQDPGLGLRLIYFSYDVKMKEKGDIPEGYSVSREKKERFSLILESASTNQTSMYLCASSLGGPNQPQHFGDGTRLSIL.